This is a list of T cell receptor beta chains from one sample in a study of cytomegalovirus exposure and HLA in healthy donors. Repertoires were generated with immunoSEQ multiplex PCR, while TCRdb's copy carries only in-frame clones and drops some. The sample shows approximately 39,000 clones, just under 95% of them seen only once. Input material: PBMCs. All receptors come from a man between 18 and 29 years old in good health and CMV-seronegative. Both conserved end residues are part of each CDR3. The D gene is left open where the match is weak. Expanded clones get a size class; other rows say once, few or many, or leave the size out.

TRBD1	TRBJ2-3	TRBV7-2	-	TGTGCCAGCAGCTTAGAGGGGGCTCGCACAGATACGCAGTATTTT	CASSLEGARTDTQYF
TRBD1	TRBJ1-2	TRBV30	-	TGTGCCTGGGCCAGGGACAGGGGGCAGGGAGGCTACACCTTC	CAWARDRGQGGYTF
-	TRBJ1-2	TRBV7-9	-	TGTGCCAGCAGCTTAGATGTGGAGCGGGTCTATGGCTACACCTTC	CASSLDVERVYGYTF
-	TRBJ1-1	TRBV6-1	-	TGTGCCAGCAGTCGGCCAGGGATGCACACTGAAGCTTTCTTT	CASSRPGMHTEAFF
TRBD1	TRBJ2-3	TRBV6-5	-	TGTGCCAGCAGTTCCGCCGACAGGGGCACAGATACGCAGTATTTT	CASSSADRGTDTQYF
TRBD2	TRBJ2-3	TRBV19	-	TGTGCCAGTAGTTTTGCTAGCGGGGCAGGGACAGATACGCAGTATTTT	CASSFASGAGTDTQYF
-	TRBJ2-3	TRBV10-3	-	TGTGCCATCAGTGAAGACAGTGTCTTCACTAGCACAGATACGCAGTATTTT	CAISEDSVFTSTDTQYF
TRBD2	TRBJ2-1	TRBV11-2	-	TGTGCCAGCAGCCGGGGGGGGACTAGCGTCTACAATGAGCAGTTCTTC	CASSRGGTSVYNEQFF
TRBD2	TRBJ2-7	TRBV19	-	TGTGCCAGTAGTATCGCTCAGGTAGCGGGCTCCTACGAGCAGTACTTC	CASSIAQVAGSYEQYF
-	TRBJ1-1	TRBV2	-	TGTGCCAGCTTACTCCAGCTCGGGACTGAAGCTTTCTTT	CASLLQLGTEAFF
-	TRBJ1-5	TRBV7-2	-	TGTGCCAGCAGCTTAGGCCACAGGGCAGATCAGCCCCAGCATTTT	CASSLGHRADQPQHF
-	TRBJ2-1	TRBV5-1	-	TGCGCCAGCAGCTTGGTGGGCGGGGTGGTGAGGAATGAGCAGTTCTTC	CASSLVGGVVRNEQFF
-	TRBJ2-1	TRBV27	-	TGTGCCAGCAGTTTCGACGGGAAGGTGGGGTACAATGAGCAGTTCTTC	CASSFDGKVGYNEQFF
TRBD2	TRBJ2-3	TRBV6-1	-	TGTGCCAGCAGTGAAGCGGGGGACGGGACTAGCGGGATGTATACGCAGTATTTT	CASSEAGDGTSGMYTQYF
TRBD1	TRBJ2-5	TRBV6-5	-	TGTGCCAGCAGTTACGGGACAGGCCAAGAGACCCAGTACTTC	CASSYGTGQETQYF
-	TRBJ1-5	TRBV13	-	TGTGCCAGCAGCTTAGGCGCGGGAGGTAGCAATCAGCCCCAGCATTTT	CASSLGAGGSNQPQHF
TRBD1	TRBJ1-3	TRBV11-2	-	TGTGCCAGCAGCTTACATCAGGGGGCGGCCGGAAACACCATATATTTT	CASSLHQGAAGNTIYF
-	TRBJ1-2	TRBV9	-	TGTGCCAGCAGCGGGGCGGCGGTCGCAGGGTTGCGTGGCTACACCTTC	CASSGAAVAGLRGYTF
-	TRBJ1-2	TRBV21-1	-	TGTGCCAGCAGCCCCATAGGGACACTGTTCCCTTATGGCTACACCTTC	CASSPIGTLFPYGYTF
-	TRBJ2-6	TRBV2	-	TGTGCCAGCAGCTTTACCGGGGGGGCCAACGTCCTGACTTTC	CASSFTGGANVLTF
-	TRBJ2-7	TRBV6-5	-	TGTGCCAGCAGCAGTGCTGGTGTAGAGCAGTACTTC	CASSSAGVEQYF
-	TRBJ2-5	TRBV10-1	few	TGCGCCAGCAGTGATGGCGGGACCCAGTACTTC	CASSDGGTQYF
-	TRBJ2-1	TRBV6-1	-	TGTGCCAGCAGTGCACTCTATGACAATGAGCAGTTCTTC	CASSALYDNEQFF
TRBD2	TRBJ2-1	TRBV2	-	TGTGCCAGCAGTGTTAGCGGGGGGGCCGGGCTGGGGGCCAATGAGCAGTTCTTC	CASSVSGGAGLGANEQFF
TRBD2	TRBJ2-3	TRBV10-2	few	TGCGCCAGCAGTCCTAGCGGAAGCACAGATACGCAGTATTTT	CASSPSGSTDTQYF
TRBD1	TRBJ1-3	TRBV19	-	TGTGCCAGTAGTTTGACAGGGGGCCCTGGAAACACCATATATTTT	CASSLTGGPGNTIYF
-	TRBJ1-5	TRBV15	-	TGTGCCACCAGCAGCTCAGTTTTCAATCAGCCCCAGCATTTT	CATSSSVFNQPQHF
-	TRBJ1-2	TRBV2	-	TGTGCCAGCAGTGGGCAGGGAATTGGCTACACCTTC	CASSGQGIGYTF
-	TRBJ2-3	TRBV11-3	-	TGTGCCAGCAGCCCAGGGAGTACAGGGACAGATACGCAGTATTTT	CASSPGSTGTDTQYF
TRBD1	TRBJ1-5	TRBV6-1	once	TGTGCCAGCAGGGGAACAGGGGGCGCGCGGCAGCCCCAGCATTTT	CASRGTGGARQPQHF
-	TRBJ2-7	TRBV2	few	TGTGCCAGCAGTGTCAGAGGTTACGAGCAGTACTTC	CASSVRGYEQYF
-	TRBJ1-5	TRBV10-1	-	TGCGCCAGCAGTGGACATAGCAATCAGCCCCAGCATTTT	CASSGHSNQPQHF